This TCR beta chain was captured by sequencing in a study of graft-versus-host responses after intestinal transplantation. For the study at large: Transplantation in recipients was multivisceral, liver-intestinal, or isolated intestinal.

V shed 0 bases, J shed 6 bases, and the junction held 2 bases outside the gene matches. Per the germline V gene, CDR1 is SGHVS and CDR2 is FQNEAQ. This CDR3 spans 14 amino acids. Concerning this clone: Its target is not known.

Whole-study findings and limits: The study associated peak circulating GvH clone levels with early post-transplant HvG declines. Allograft graft-versus-host to host-versus-graft clonal ratios ran high in patients with graft-donor T cell macrochimerism.

Assay: immunoSEQ multiplex PCR; the TCRdb copy retains only in-frame clones and omits some. The sample includes around 40,000 clones, roughly four fifths of them seen just once. This specimen was PBMCs, taken less than 1,400 days after transplant. The receptor's source is a human patient who received an intestinal transplant, so some T cells may come from the graft donor. The chain links TRBV7-8 to TRBJ1-5; 7 positions agree with TRBD1. The CDR3 sequence: CASSLAGGGQPQHF. The CDR3 region has the DNA TGTGCCAGCAGCTTAGCAGGGGGCGGTCAGCCCCAGCATTTT.